Below, 19 T cell receptor beta chains from the same sample are listed, as sequenced in a study of long-term antiretroviral therapy in people with HIV. At survey level, the immunoSEQ assay was run in its v3.0 version. Generated by immunoSEQ multiplex PCR, the TCRdb table keeps only in-frame clones and is missing some. The sample holds 20,000 to 25,000 clones, more than 75% seen once. Source: unsorted PBMCs, taken 0.2 years before starting antiretroviral therapy. The receptors shown here come from a man in his late teens or twenties with HIV.

This chain joins TRBV25-1 and TRBJ2-5; D might be TRBD2 (6 bases). The CDR3 sequence is 17 residues long. Germline V gives CDR1 MGHDK, CDR2 SYGVNS. The ends were cut back, 3 bases at V and 0 bases at J, with 17 bases in the middle. DNA of the CDR3: TGTGCCAGCAGTGAGTACCCTGGGACTGCATACCAAGAGACCCAGTACTTC. Protein: CASSEYPGTAYQETQYF.

V and J are TRBV7-9 and TRBJ2-4; a possible D gene is TRBD1 (6 bases). V shed 1 base and J shed 0 bases, with 13 bases lying between them. Germline CDR1 reads SEHNR; CDR2 reads FQNEAQ (reference sequence). CDR3 length: 17 residues. CDR3 nucleotide sequence: TGTGCCAGCAGCTTAGACGCAGGGGTTCTAGCCAAAAACATTCAGTACTTC. Protein sequence: CASSLDAGVLAKNIQYF.

The chain is built from TRBV10-1 and TRBJ2-1, with TRBD2 matching 12 bases. This CDR3 contains 20 residues. Germline-derived CDR1 and CDR2 are WNHNN and SYGVQD (reference sequence). J gave up 1 base and V 6 bases, and 16 bases lay outside the gene matches. CDR3: CASRKDLETSGGQSYNEQFF. In DNA form, the CDR3 reads TGCGCCAGCAGGAAGGATCTAGAGACTAGCGGGGGCCAATCCTACAATGAGCAGTTCTTC.

The chain has TRBV2 and TRBJ1-1; D uncertain. V was shortened by 5 bases and J by 10 bases, with 11 bases between the two germline ends. This CDR3 comprises 11 residues. The germline V gene has CDR1 SNHLY and CDR2 FYNNEI. The CDR3 loop reads CASSLKDVAFF. In DNA form, the CDR3 reads TGTGCCAGCAGTCTTAAGGATGTAGCTTTCTTT.

DNA of the CDR3: TGTGCCTGGGGAAACTTGACGGAGCCCTACGAGCAGTACTTC. Protein: CAWGNLTEPYEQYF. The chain links TRBV30 to TRBJ2-7; D call uncertain. Trimming removed 5 bases from V and 2 bases from J, with 16 bases in between. This CDR3 has 14 amino acids. CDR1 GTSNPN and CDR2 SVGIG come from the germline V gene (reference sequence).

In this sample, this clone turned up a few times. The chain carries TRBV9 and TRBJ2-3, with a weak D call TRBD1 (5 bases). CDR3 length equals 16 residues. The germline CDR1 and CDR2 sequences are SGDLS and YYNGEE. Trimming stripped 4 bases from V and 4 bases from J, with 19 bases between. The CDR3 loop is CASSPRTLLGSDTQYF. CDR3 nucleotides: TGTGCCAGCAGCCCCAGGACACTTCTAGGCTCAGATACGCAGTATTTT.

This clone was seen just once. The chain combines TRBV6-6 with TRBJ2-7; TRBD2 aligns across 9 bases. This CDR3 comprises 14 residues. Germline V gene data show CDR1 as MNHNY and CDR2 as SVGAGI (reference sequence). Trimming cost V 6 bases and J 6 bases; bases outside gene matches: 9. CDR3 region: CASRSNSGSTEQYF. CDR3 nucleotide sequence: TGTGCCAGCAGGTCCAATAGCGGGAGTACCGAGCAGTACTTC.

This clone was found a few times. The gene calls are TRBV23-1 and TRBJ1-2; D perhaps matches TRBD1 (5 bases). TRBV23-1 is designated an ORF whose function remains uncertain. Trimming stripped 4 bases from V and 6 bases from J, with 9 bases between. This CDR3 contains 12 residues. In DNA, the CDR3 is TGCGCCAGCAGTCCGGGGGAAGATGGCTACACCTTC. Protein: CASSPGEDGYTF.

The chain employs TRBV4-2 and TRBJ2-5; tentative D call: TRBD2 (6 bases). The germline gives CDR1 LGHNA, CDR2 YNFKEQ. The CDR3 has 17 amino acids. V was shortened by 0 bases and J by 7 bases, with 21 bases between the two germline ends. The CDR3: CASSQERGAVWTSTQYF. The CDR3 DNA follows: TGTGCCAGCAGCCAAGAGCGGGGAGCGGTGTGGACCTCGACCCAGTACTTC.

This clone was detected only a few times. This rearrangement joins TRBV7-3 to TRBJ1-1; D gene unclear. From germline, CDR1 is SGHTA and CDR2 FQGTGA. The V end lost 2 bases, the J end lost 3 bases, and 13 bases lay between the germline ends. The CDR3 consists of 15 residues. CDR3 sequence (DNA): TGTGCCAGCAGCTTACTGTCGCAGCCGTACACTGAAGCTTTCTTT. Translating gives CASSLLSQPYTEAFF.

By its share, this clone is large. The chain employs TRBV30 and TRBJ1-2, with a possible D match to TRBD1 (6 bases). The CDR3 is made up of 13 amino acids. V lost 5 bases, J lost 8 bases, and 18 bases lay in between. From germline, CDR1 is GTSNPN and CDR2 SVGIG (reference sequence). The CDR3: CAWGGGYWDGYTF. The CDR3 DNA follows: TGTGCCTGGGGAGGGGGGTATTGGGACGGCTACACCTTC.

The V gene is TRBV5-1, the J gene TRBJ2-1; maybe TRBD2 (5 bases). The V and J ends lost 4 bases and 0 bases respectively, with 11 bases between them. The CDR3 runs 15 residues. The V gene's germline CDR1 is SGHRS and CDR2 YFSETQ. The CDR3 nucleotides are TGCGCCAGCAGCATGACTACCCTCTCCTACAATGAGCAGTTCTTC. Amino acids: CASSMTTLSYNEQFF.

The chain couples TRBV4-2 to TRBJ1-1, with a tentative D call TRBD1 (6 bases). CDR1 and CDR2 (germline): LGHNA, YNFKEQ. This CDR3 contains 13 residues. The V and J ends lost 0 bases and 9 bases respectively, with 11 bases between them. The chain's CDR3 is CASSQEVGHKAFF. CDR3 nucleotides: TGTGCCAGCAGCCAAGAGGTGGGACACAAAGCTTTCTTT.

The chain employs TRBV6-1 and TRBJ1-4; weak D call: TRBD1 (5 bases). The CDR3 is 15 residues long. Trimming pared 11 bases from V and 6 bases from J, leaving 22 bases between. CDR1 and CDR2 (germline): MNHNS, SASEGT. The CDR3 spells CASGEQTLSYEKLFF. The CDR3 coding sequence is TGTGCCTCGGGGGAACAGACGCTCAGCTATGAAAAACTGTTTTTT.

The chain recombines TRBV7-2 with TRBJ2-1, with D perhaps TRBD2 (6 bases). V lost 1 base and J 7 bases, leaving 11 bases between the germline ends. The CDR3 extends over 14 amino acids. In germline, CDR1 is SGHTA, CDR2 FQGNSA. Here the CDR3 reads CASSLVAGTNEQFF. For the CDR3, the DNA is TGTGCCAGCAGCTTAGTGGCGGGGACTAATGAGCAGTTCTTC.

The chain joins TRBV2 to TRBJ1-5; D possibly corresponds to TRBD1 (6 bases). Germline-derived CDR1 and CDR2 are SNHLY and FYNNEI. Trimming removed 5 bases from V and 3 bases from J, with 11 bases in between. This CDR3 is built from 14 residues. CDR3 bases: TGTGCCAGCAGTTTACAGGGTTTCAATCAGCCCCAGCATTTT. Translating it yields CASSLQGFNQPQHF.

The V call is TRBV5-6, the J call TRBJ2-1; 10 nucleotides line up with TRBD1. The CDR3 extends over 16 amino acids. The germline V gene has CDR1 SGHDT and CDR2 YYEEEE. V was clipped by 4 bases and J by 2 bases; unmatched bases: 6. The CDR3: CASSRDRGFPYNEQFF. CDR3 in DNA: TGTGCCAGCAGCCGGGACAGGGGCTTTCCCTACAATGAGCAGTTCTTC.

This chain joins TRBV10-2 and TRBJ2-7; D is possibly TRBD1 (7 bases). Germline values: CDR1 WSHSY, CDR2 SAAADI. This CDR3 spans 15 amino acids. Trimming shortened V by 2 bases and J by 6 bases, and 17 bases separated the two germline ends. The CDR3, as DNA: TGCGCCAGCAGTGAGGACAGGGCGGGGAGCGTCGAGCAGTACTTC. Translating gives CASSEDRAGSVEQYF.

This chain joins TRBV5-5 and TRBJ2-7, with 7 bases matching TRBD2. Germline V CDR1 and CDR2: SGHKS, YYEKEE (reference sequence). The V and J ends lost 2 bases and 0 bases, in that order; junction bases with no gene match: 5. The CDR3 has 15 amino acids. The CDR3 loop is CASSFVGGSSYEQYF. In nucleotides, the CDR3 is TGTGCCAGCAGCTTCGTCGGCGGGAGCTCCTACGAGCAGTACTTC. The full variable domain, completed using reference TRBV5-5 and TRBJ2-7, is DAGVTQSPTHLIKTRGQQVTLRCSPISGHKSVSWYQQVLGQGPQFIFQYYEKEERGRGNFPDRFSARQFPNYSSELNVNALLLGDSALYLCASSFVGGSSYEQYFGPGTRLTVT.